This TCR beta chain comes out of a study of blood T cell repertoires in COVID-19. CDR3 size: 15 residues. Trimming removed 3 bases at V and 3 bases at J, with 14 bases between. CDR1 is LNHDA and CDR2 is SQIVND in the germline V gene (reference sequence). Seattle enrolled patients during active infection and tracked them longitudinally. In the authors' methods: Reference gene primers were amplified, and this amplification served to estimate nucleated cell counts. Using immunoSEQ multiplex PCR, the repertoire was profiled, and TCRdb retains in-frame clones only, with some absent. That table supplies the V and J calls and clone size; D and trimming were determined from the DNA. Among approximately 180,000 clones listed, about 83% were seen once.

The source is a person aged 70 to 85 with COVID-19, enrolled during active disease. Sequencing was performed on peripheral blood. The chain combines TRBV19 with TRBJ1-1; TRBD1 might be the D (5 bases). As DNA, the CDR3 is TGTGCCAGTAGTATTAGAGCGGGGCTCGACACTGAAGCTTTCTTT. Its translation: CASSIRAGLDTEAFF.